One and the same sample provided the 2 T cell receptor beta chains below, sequenced in a study of cytomegalovirus exposure and HLA in healthy donors. PCR used 60 Vbeta primers and 13 Jbeta primers. The protocol was immunoSEQ multiplex PCR, while the TCRdb copy is restricted to in-frame clones and leaves out a portion. This table has roughly 97,000 clones, less than 10% appearing once. The sample was PBMCs. The receptors stem from a man between 45 and 60 years old in good health and CMV-seropositive.

In its sample, this clone was seen a few times. The V gene is TRBV2, the J gene TRBJ1-6; no clear D gene. V was trimmed by 8 bases and J by 7 bases, leaving 15 bases between them. CDR1 SNHLY and CDR2 FYNNEI come from the germline V gene. CDR3 length: 14 amino acids. The DNA of the CDR3 is TGTGCCAGCGCCGGGATCACCTTCAATTCACCCCTCCACTTT. Its protein product is CASAGITFNSPLHF.

The sample holds a few counts of this clone. The chain employs TRBV5-4 and TRBJ1-6, with D perhaps matching TRBD1 (5 bases). In germline, CDR1 is SGHNT, CDR2 YYREEE (reference sequence). The CDR3 runs 16 residues. Trimming removed 0 bases at V and 0 bases at J, with 7 bases between. The DNA of the CDR3 is TGTGCCAGCAGCTTGGCCGGGGGCTCCTATAATTCACCCCTCCACTTT. Its protein product is CASSLAGGSYNSPLHF.